The 28 T cell receptor beta chains below all came from one sample that was sequenced in a study of cytomegalovirus exposure and HLA in healthy donors. The PCR was carried out with 60 Vbeta primers and 13 Jbeta primers. Using immunoSEQ multiplex PCR, the repertoire was profiled, and TCRdb retains in-frame clones only, with some absent. This table has around 110,000 clones, 9% to 10% appearing once. The sequenced material came from PBMCs. The receptor source for this set is a young man in good health and CMV-seronegative.

This clone appeared a few times. The chain uses TRBV27 and TRBJ2-2; 7 bases line up with TRBD2. The CDR3 loop spans 15 amino acids. Germline assignment: CDR1 MNHEY and CDR2 SMNVEV (reference sequence). V lost 3 bases, J lost 6 bases, and 7 bases stayed unmatched. CDR3: CASSLVKGRAGELFF. CDR3 nucleotide sequence: TGTGCCAGCAGTTTGGTAAAGGGGAGGGCCGGGGAGCTGTTTTTT.

This clone showed up just a few times. This chain connects TRBV4-1 to TRBJ2-7, with 8 bases aligning to TRBD1. Germline V gene sequence: CDR1 MGHRA, CDR2 YSYEKL. The CDR3 sequence is 14 residues long. The trim removed 1 base at V and 6 bases at J, leaving 5 bases unmatched. CDR3 sequence: CASSQVGQGVEQYF. CDR3 DNA sequence: TGCGCCAGCAGCCAAGTTGGACAGGGAGTCGAGCAGTACTTC.

Comments on this clone: The sample contains more than one DNA sequence encoding this CDR3. The chain joins TRBV27 to TRBJ1-4, with D perhaps TRBD1 (6 bases). The V gene's germline CDR1 is MNHEY and CDR2 SMNVEV (reference sequence). The V end was cut by 5 bases, the J end by 8 bases, with 18 bases between. This CDR3 has 15 amino acids. The CDR3 here is CASSQRGGAKEKLFF. Written as DNA, the CDR3 is TGTGCCAGCAGTCAGAGGGGGGGAGCGAAGGAAAAACTGTTTTTT.

This chain links TRBV11-2 with TRBJ1-1; D unclear. CDR1 and CDR2 (germline): SGHAT, FQNNGV. The CDR3 totals 13 residues. V lost 0 bases and J 4 bases, leaving 6 bases between the germline ends. CDR3 residues: CASSLEPGTEAFF. DNA for the CDR3: TGTGCCAGCAGCTTAGAGCCGGGCACTGAAGCTTTCTTT.

This clone was observed a handful of times. The chain links TRBV5-1 to TRBJ2-1; D not certain. This CDR3 is 12 amino acids long. Trimming pared 0 bases from V and 7 bases from J, leaving 5 bases between. CDR1 is SGHRS and CDR2 is YFSETQ in the germline V gene. The CDR3 DNA sequence: TGCGCCAGCAGCTTGGGTGCGAATGAGCAGTTCTTC. This encodes CASSLGANEQFF. Drawing the rest from reference TRBV5-1 and TRBJ2-1, the complete variable domain is KAGVTQTPRYLIKTRGQQVTLSCSPISGHRSVSWYQQTPGQGLQFLFEYFSETQRNKGNFPGRFSGRQFSNSRSEMNVSTLELGDSALYLCASSLGANEQFFGPGTRLTVL.

The chain links TRBV5-1 to TRBJ2-2; 13 nucleotides match TRBD2. The CDR3 sequence is 18 residues long. V trimming: 4 bases; J trimming: 4 bases; junction bases outside the gene matches: 10. Per the germline V gene, CDR1 is SGHRS and CDR2 is YFSETQ. CDR3 residues: CASSLGLAGSPGTGELFF. The DNA of the CDR3 is TGCGCCAGCAGCCTGGGACTAGCGGGATCGCCGGGCACCGGGGAGCTGTTTTTT.

This clone was seen only a few times. This chain connects TRBV29-1 to TRBJ1-3, with D hard to call. This CDR3 has 13 residues. Germline CDR1 and CDR2: SQVTM and ANQGSEA. Between the trimmed V and J ends, which lost 4 bases and 4 bases, there was a span of 11 bases. CDR3 amino acids: CSVVRDLGNTIYF. The CDR3 bases are TGCAGCGTTGTACGGGATCTAGGAAACACCATATATTTT.

There are a few counts of this clone. This rearrangement joins TRBV21-1 to TRBJ2-5; no check of the table's D call, TRBD1, against the DNA was made. TRBV21-1 is listed as a pseudogene. The CDR3 is made up of 15 amino acids. CDR3 nucleotides: TGTGCCAGCAGCGGAGAAAGGGGGCGGCAAGAGACCCAGTACTTC. Encoded protein: CASSGERGRQETQYF.

V and J are TRBV21-1 and TRBJ2-7; TRBD2, the D gene given by the table, was not confirmed from the DNA. TRBV21-1 is a known pseudogene. This CDR3 is 17 amino acids long. The CDR3 DNA reads as TGTGCCAGCAGCACTAGATTCACTAGCGGGCACTCCTACGAGCAGTACTTC. It is translated as CASSTRFTSGHSYEQYF.

This rearrangement joins TRBV10-3 to TRBJ1-6, with 8 positions matching TRBD1. V shed 8 bases, J shed 6 bases, and the junction held 9 bases outside the gene matches. The germline CDR1 and CDR2 sequences are ENHRY and SYGVKD. This CDR3 is built from 15 residues. The CDR3 region has the DNA TGTGCCATCCAAGTTTCGGACAGGGTTAATTCACCCCTCCACTTT. Encoded protein: CAIQVSDRVNSPLHF.

The chain recombines TRBV5-5 with TRBJ1-2, with 10 positions matching TRBD1. V shed 2 bases, J shed 4 bases, and the junction held 5 bases outside the gene matches. Germline V gene sequence: CDR1 SGHKS, CDR2 YYEKEE (reference sequence). The CDR3 spans 15 residues. The CDR3 spells CASSFGTGEGYGYTF. CDR3 sequence (DNA): TGTGCCAGCAGCTTTGGGACAGGGGAAGGCTATGGCTACACCTTC.

V is TRBV7-2 and J is TRBJ2-7; possibly TRBD1 for D (6 bases). The length of the CDR3 is 15 residues. The germline V gene has CDR1 SGHTA and CDR2 FQGNSA. Between the trimmed V and J ends, which lost 0 bases and 3 bases, there was a span of 12 bases. Here the CDR3 DNA reads TGTGCCAGCAGCTTAGCGGGCCAGGGGTTCTACGAGCAGTACTTC. Encoded protein: CASSLAGQGFYEQYF.

This clone has a handful of counts. In the same sample, other DNA sequences code for this CDR3. The chain carries TRBV15 and TRBJ2-1; the match to TRBD2 covers 9 bases. The germline gives CDR1 LNHNV, CDR2 YYDKDF (reference sequence). Trimming took 0 bases from V and 4 from J; bases not matched to a gene: 1. CDR3 size: 15 residues. CDR3 residues: CATSRELAGYNEQFF. The CDR3 region has the DNA TGTGCCACCAGCAGAGAACTAGCGGGTTACAATGAGCAGTTCTTC.

The chain combines TRBV5-1 with TRBJ2-2; TRBD2 aligns across 9 bases. Germline V gene sequence: CDR1 SGHRS, CDR2 YFSETQ. J lost 4 bases, V lost 7 bases, and 2 bases had no gene match. The CDR3 totals 13 residues. The CDR3 sequence is CASAAGGTGELFF. The CDR3, as DNA: TGCGCCAGCGCAGCGGGAGGCACCGGGGAGCTGTTTTTT.

The J gene is TRBJ2-1, the V gene TRBV7-2, with 7 positions matching TRBD1. Germline trimming cut 4 bases from V and 7 bases from J; bases unmatched to any gene: 7. CDR1 is SGHTA and CDR2 is FQGNSA in the germline V gene. There are 14 residues in the CDR3. This chain's CDR3 is CASSSATGENEQFF. In nucleotides, the CDR3 is TGTGCCAGCAGCTCTGCCACAGGGGAGAATGAGCAGTTCTTC.

The rearrangement links TRBV7-9 to TRBJ2-7; possibly TRBD1 for D (6 bases). Germline CDR1 and CDR2: SEHNR and FQNEAQ (reference sequence). This CDR3 is 14 amino acids long. The V and J ends lost 3 bases and 4 bases respectively, with 13 bases between them. CDR3 residues: CASSLRQEGYEQYF. The CDR3 DNA reads as TGTGCCAGCAGCTTGCGACAGGAAGGTTACGAGCAGTACTTC.

This clone was observed a handful of times. The chain uses TRBV10-3 and TRBJ1-2; TRBD1 matches at 7 bases. V lost 6 bases to trimming and J lost 4 bases; unmatched junction nucleotides: 2. Germline V gene data show CDR1 as ENHRY and CDR2 as SYGVKD. This CDR3 comprises 12 residues. For the CDR3, the DNA is TGTGCCATCAGGAGACAGGGCTATGGCTACACCTTC. Translated, it gives CAIRRQGYGYTF.

The DNA of the CDR3 is TGTGCCAGCAGCCCGCTCGGGACAGGGAACACCGGGGAGCTGTTTTTT. Encoded protein: CASSPLGTGNTGELFF. V gene TRBV9 combines with J gene TRBJ2-2; 8 nucleotides line up with TRBD1. The J segment lost 1 base and the V segment lost 4 bases, leaving 6 bases of the junction unmatched. CDR3 length: 16 residues. CDR1 is SGDLS and CDR2 is YYNGEE in the germline V gene.

The rearrangement links TRBV19 to TRBJ2-5; D might be TRBD1 (6 bases). The CDR3 has 13 residues. Germline assignment: CDR1 LNHDA and CDR2 SQIVND (reference sequence). V lost 6 bases and J 2 bases, leaving 10 bases between the germline ends. The CDR3 DNA sequence: TGTGCCAGTAGCGCGAGGGGGCAAGAGACCCAGTACTTC. It yields the protein CASSARGQETQYF.

The CDR3 sequence: CASSLGGQGGEKLFF. For the CDR3, the DNA is TGTGCCAGCAGTTTAGGGGGACAGGGTGGTGAAAAACTGTTTTTT. The chain links TRBV28 to TRBJ1-4, with 9 bases identical to TRBD1. The germline V gene has CDR1 MDHEN and CDR2 SYDVKM. With V trimmed by 2 bases and J by 7 bases, 5 bases remained unmatched. The CDR3 spans 15 residues.

The rearrangement uses TRBV4-1 and TRBJ1-2, with TRBD1 identical over 12 bases. CDR1 and CDR2 from the germline V gene are MGHRA and YSYEKL. V lost 1 base and J lost 3; bases outside the gene matches: 3. This CDR3 is 16 amino acids long. The CDR3 DNA follows: TGCGCCAGCAGCCAAGGCGGGACAGGGGGCTACTATGGCTACACCTTC. As protein: CASSQGGTGGYYGYTF.

In its sample, this clone was seen a few times. The chain carries TRBV5-3 and TRBJ2-2, with TRBD1 matching over 11 bases. TRBV5-3 is known as an ORF, though its function is uncertain. After removal of 4 bases from V and 4 bases from J, the junction contained 6 bases not matched to a gene. CDR3 size: 16 residues. The CDR3 DNA sequence: TGTGCCAGAAGCCAGGGACAGGGGGTCCGCACCGGGGAGCTGTTTTTT. Amino acid sequence: CARSQGQGVRTGELFF.

The chain joins TRBV4-1 to TRBJ2-3; 16 positions agree with TRBD2. Germline CDR1 MGHRA, CDR2 YSYEKL. V gave up 2 bases and J gave up 4 bases; unmatched junction bases: 6. CDR3 length equals 18 residues. The CDR3 coding sequence is TGCGCCAGCAGCCAAACCGGGACTAGCGGGAGGGGCCCAGATACGCAGTATTTT. Amino acid sequence: CASSQTGTSGRGPDTQYF.

This clone was counted a few times. The rearrangement links TRBV5-1 to TRBJ2-6; D remains unclear. Per the germline V gene, CDR1 is SGHRS and CDR2 is YFSETQ. Trimming pared 3 bases from V and 0 bases from J, leaving 16 bases between. The CDR3 loop spans 18 amino acids. As DNA, the CDR3 is TGCGCCAGCAGCTATCGGTTTTTACAGAGCTCTGGGGCCAACGTCCTGACTTTC. It translates to CASSYRFLQSSGANVLTF.

The chain has TRBV5-1 and TRBJ2-7; tentative D call: TRBD1 (5 bases). Trimming cost V 5 bases and J 4 bases, with 16 bases left between them. The CDR3 contains 14 residues. CDR1 is SGHRS and CDR2 is YFSETQ in the germline V gene. This CDR3 reads CASRAQGERYEQYF. Here the CDR3 DNA reads TGCGCCAGCAGGGCCCAGGGTGAGAGATACGAGCAGTACTTC.

The chain has TRBV30 and TRBJ2-7, with TRBD2 as a possible D gene (6 bases). The germline gives CDR1 GTSNPN, CDR2 SVGIG (reference sequence). The CDR3 covers 13 residues. CDR3 nucleotides: TGTGCATACGAGCCGGGGGACTCCTACGAGCAGTACTTC. It encodes CAYEPGDSYEQYF.

This clone has a handful of counts. The chain uses TRBV20-1 and TRBJ1-2; D gene uncertain. Trimming cost V 3 bases and J 14 bases, with 13 bases left between them. From germline, CDR1 is DFQATT and CDR2 SNEGSKA (reference sequence). This CDR3 is 10 amino acids long. CDR3 sequence reads: CSASEESRTF. The CDR3 bases are TGCAGTGCTAGTGAGGAGTCTAGGACCTTC.

This clone was found a few times. This chain links TRBV5-6 with TRBJ2-7; possible D gene TRBD2, 5 bases. Trimming cost V 5 bases and J 5 bases, with 14 bases left between them. Germline V lookup: CDR1 SGHDT, CDR2 YYEEEE. This CDR3 spans 13 amino acids. The chain's CDR3 is CASSWSGTNEQYF. CDR3 bases: TGTGCCAGCAGTTGGAGCGGAACGAACGAGCAGTACTTC. Based on the CDR3 plus reference TRBV5-6 and TRBJ2-7, the full variable domain is DAGVTQSPTHLIKTRGQQVTLRCSPKSGHDTVSWYQQALGQGPQFIFQYYEEEERQRGNFPDRFSGHQFPNYSSELNVNALLLGDSALYLCASSWSGTNEQYFGPGTRLTVT.